This T cell receptor beta chain was retrieved from a study of cytomegalovirus exposure and HLA in healthy donors. It was with 60 Vbeta and 13 Jbeta primers that the PCR ran. Sequencing used immunoSEQ multiplex PCR; TCRdb keeps in-frame clones, though not all of them. This sample has roughly 180,000 clones, with roughly 80% found just once. Per germline, CDR1 MRHNA and CDR2 SNTAGT. The CDR3 is 14 amino acids. The V end lost 4 bases, the J end lost 0 bases, and 8 bases lay between the germline ends. V gene TRBV6-4 combines with J gene TRBJ2-3; D unresolved. This TCR derives from a woman under 40 in good health and CMV-seropositive. Sequences were obtained from PBMCs. In nucleotides, the CDR3 is TGTGCCAGCAGTGGGGCCGGTAGCACAGATACGCAGTATTTT. Translating gives CASSGAGSTDTQYF.